This is a list of T cell receptor beta chains from one sample in a study of blood T cells in healthy people across ages. In TCRdb, the 5' RACE reads were re-called with MiXCR into one record per CDR3 protein. The data hold some 760,000 distinct CDR3 sequences, with approximately 25% observed a single time. This sample also appeared in a second study, on T cells of mothers and their children.

The sequencing sample was made of blood. The receptors stem from a boy between 10 and 17 years old in good health. Both conserved end residues are part of each CDR3. A D gene is named only where the DNA matches it firmly. Only some rows state a clone size, as once, few, many or a class for expanded clones.

clone_size d_call j_call v_call cdr3_nt cdr3_aa
- TRBD1 TRBJ2-5 TRBV29-1 TGCAGCGTTGTAGAACAGGGGGCTGACACCTACCAAGAGACCCAGTACTTC CSVVEQGADTYQETQYF
few TRBD1 TRBJ2-4 TRBV12-3/TRBV12-4 TGTGCCAGCGGAACGAGCGGGACAGGGCAAAACATTCAGTACTTC CASGTSGTGQNIQYF
- - TRBJ2-5 TRBV3-1 TGTGCCAGCAGCCAAGATTTAGGGCCAGAGCAGTACTTC CASSQDLGPEQYF
- - TRBJ1-1 TRBV7-9 TGTGCCAGCAGACAGATCTTAAAGGGGACGGGGACTGAAGCTTTCTTT CASRQILKGTGTEAFF
- TRBD2 TRBJ2-1 TRBV29-1 TGCAGCGCTGCTAGCGGGAGTTGGTATGAGCAGTTCTTC CSAASGSWYEQFF
- - TRBJ1-1 TRBV28 TGTGCCCTACAGGAACAGGGTGAGACTGAAGCCTTCTTT CALQEQGETEAFF
once - TRBJ1-2 TRBV2 TGTGCCAGCAGGAGGGGGGAGAATGGCTGCACCTTC CASRRGENGCTF
- TRBD2 TRBJ2-1 TRBV3-1 TGTGCCAGCAGCCCGGGACTAGCGGGGTACGATGAGCAGTTCTTC CASSPGLAGYDEQFF
- - TRBJ2-7 TRBV4-1 TGCGCCAGCAGCCCTCGGACAGCCTACGAGCAGTACTTC CASSPRTAYEQYF
- - TRBJ2-7 TRBV11-2 TGTGCCAGCAGCTCGGGACGGGCGCCTTACGAGCAGTACTTC CASSSGRAPYEQYF
few - TRBJ2-5 TRBV25-1 TGTGCCAGCAGTCTACCAGGGTTTAACCAAGAGACCCAGTACTTC CASSLPGFNQETQYF
- - TRBJ1-4 TRBV20-1 TGCAGTGCTAGCAAGCCCCTGGGGGAAAAACTGTTTTTT CSASKPLGEKLFF
few - TRBJ2-3 TRBV4-3 TGCGCCAGCAGCCAAACACGTAGCACAGATACGCAGTATTTT CASSQTRSTDTQYF
few TRBD2 TRBJ2-7 TRBV7-2 TGTGCCAGCAGACCAGGGACTAGCGACGAGCAGTACTTC CASRPGTSDEQYF
few TRBD1 TRBJ2-5 TRBV5-1 TGCGCCAGCAATCTTGGGACAGGGGGCAGGGAGACCCAGTACTTC CASNLGTGGRETQYF
- - TRBJ1-1 TRBV20-1 TGCAGTGCTAGACTCCCGGGCCGCGGGACTGAAGCTTTCTTT CSARLPGRGTEAFF
few - TRBJ1-5 TRBV19 TGTGCCAGTAGTATAGGCCAAGGTGGGAGCAATCAGCCCCAGCATTTT CASSIGQGGSNQPQHF
few - TRBJ2-5 TRBV2 TGTGCCAGCGGGCGGGGGACAGCACAAGAGACCCAGTACTTC CASGRGTAQETQYF
- TRBD2 TRBJ2-1 TRBV3-1 TGTGCCAGCAGCCAAGACTTCGAGCGGGAGTACAATGAGCAGTTCTTC CASSQDFEREYNEQFF
- - TRBJ1-2 TRBV6-2/TRBV6-3 TGTGCCCGCAGGAAGGAACAGGATAACTATGGCTACACCTTC CARRKEQDNYGYTF
- - TRBJ2-7 TRBV5-1 TGCGCCAGCAGCCCGAGTCGGGACGCCTCCTACGAGCAGTACTTC CASSPSRDASYEQYF
few TRBD2 TRBJ2-1 TRBV29-1 TGCAGCGGATGGACTAGCGGGACCAATGAGCAGTTCTTC CSGWTSGTNEQFF
- TRBD2 TRBJ2-3 TRBV29-1 TGCAGCATAGGACTAGCGGGAGGTGTGACAGATACGCAGTATTTT CSIGLAGGVTDTQYF
many - TRBJ2-5 TRBV20-1 TGCAATGTTGGGACCCAGTACTTC CNVGTQYF
few TRBD2 TRBJ2-3 TRBV2 TGTGCCAGCACCGGGACTAGCGGTTGGGATACGCAGTATTTT CASTGTSGWDTQYF
many - TRBJ2-4 TRBV12-3/TRBV12-4 TGTGCCAGCAGCCCAGCCAAAAACATTCAGTACTTC CASSPAKNIQYF
- - TRBJ2-5 TRBV7-2 TGTGCCAGCAGCTTCTTGGGGGGAGTAGCATCGGGAGAGACCCAGTACTTC CASSFLGGVASGETQYF
few - TRBJ1-2 TRBV29-1 TGCAGCGTGGCAGATCTATATGGCTACACCTTC CSVADLYGYTF
- TRBD1 TRBJ2-1 TRBV7-9 TGTGCCAGCAGCTCAACCGGGACAGGGGGCAATGAGCAGTTCTTC CASSSTGTGGNEQFF